One and the same sample provided the 13 T cell receptor beta chains below, sequenced in a study of blood T cell repertoires in COVID-19. Clones were read by immunoSEQ multiplex PCR, and TCRdb kept only the in-frame ones, dropping some. In the table there are more than 85,000 clones, roughly 85% of which are singletons. The sequenced sample was peripheral blood. The source is a man in his forties or fifties with acute or convalescent COVID-19.

J is TRBJ1-5 and V is TRBV30; no definite D call. The CDR3 has 18 residues. With 0 bases removed from V and 0 bases from J, the gap between germline ends came to 18 bases. CDR1 is GTSNPN and CDR2 is SVGIG in the germline V gene (reference sequence). DNA for the CDR3: TGTGCCTGGAGTGTTAGACTCCATGGAGCCGATAGCAATCAGCCCCAGCATTTT. Its protein is CAWSVRLHGADSNQPQHF.

This clone was seen just once. This chain's CDR3 is CASSLGGGQAERTEAFF. The CDR3 DNA is TGTGCCAGCAGCTTGGGGGGGGGACAGGCAGAGAGGACTGAAGCTTTCTTT. The chain is built from TRBV5-4 and TRBJ1-1; 8 nucleotides line up with TRBD1. The CDR3 runs 17 residues. Germline V CDR1 and CDR2: SGHNT, YYREEE (reference sequence). J lost 5 bases, V lost 0 bases, and 12 bases had no gene match. The full variable domain, completed using reference TRBV5-4 and TRBJ1-1, is ETGVTQSPTHLIKTRGQQVTLRCSSQSGHNTVSWYQQALGQGPQFIFQYYREEENGRGNFPPRFSGLQFPNYSSELNVNALELDDSALYLCASSLGGGQAERTEAFFGQGTRLTVV.

The chain combines TRBV27 with TRBJ2-1, with 7 nucleotides matching TRBD1. The CDR3 consists of 13 residues. With V trimmed by 8 bases and J by 10 bases, 11 bases remained unmatched. Germline lookup yields CDR1 MNHEY and CDR2 SMNVEV (reference sequence). CDR3 nucleotides: TGTGCCAGCGGGTTGACAGGGTCCCACGAGCAGTTCTTC. Translation gives CASGLTGSHEQFF.

The chain joins TRBV27 to TRBJ1-1; D perhaps matches TRBD1 (5 bases). The V gene's germline CDR1 is MNHEY and CDR2 SMNVEV (reference sequence). This CDR3 comprises 14 residues. The V end was cut by 6 bases, the J end by 4 bases, with 15 bases between. CDR3 residues: CASRLTGTPTEAFF. Here the CDR3 DNA reads TGTGCCAGCAGGCTAACAGGTACCCCCACTGAAGCTTTCTTT.

The chain employs TRBV3-1 (or the pseudogene TRBV3-2) and TRBJ1-4; D is perhaps TRBD1 (5 bases). Germline-derived CDR1 and CDR2 are LGHDT and YNNKEL (reference sequence). Trimming took 3 bases from V and 6 from J, leaving 17 bases between them. The CDR3 sequence is 16 residues long. The CDR3: CASSHRAGVKDEKLFF. The CDR3 coding sequence is TGTGCCAGCAGCCACAGGGCGGGGGTTAAGGATGAAAAACTGTTTTTT.

This clone was detected a few times. V is TRBV7-9 and J is TRBJ2-3, with no clear D. This CDR3 is 12 amino acids long. V lost 6 bases and J 5 bases, leaving 9 bases between the germline ends. Germline V gene lookup returns CDR1 SEHNR and CDR2 FQNEAQ (reference sequence). The CDR3 bases are TGTGCCAGCAGGTCAACCGGAGATACGCAGTATTTT. It yields the protein CASRSTGDTQYF.

V and J are TRBV15 and TRBJ1-2; D is ambiguous. V was trimmed by 1 base and J by 4 bases, leaving 22 bases between them. The CDR3 is 18 residues long. Germline CDR1 LNHNV, CDR2 YYDKDF (reference sequence). The CDR3 is CATSRGLPSSPGVYGYTF. Here the CDR3 DNA reads TGTGCCACCAGCAGAGGCCTACCCTCCTCCCCCGGGGTCTATGGCTACACCTTC.

This clone was picked up one time. The J gene is TRBJ1-6, the V gene TRBV15; 7 positions agree with TRBD1. CDR1 is LNHNV, CDR2 YYDKDF, per germline (reference sequence). V shed 1 base, J shed 7 bases, and the junction held 13 bases outside the gene matches. This CDR3 spans 18 amino acids. This CDR3 is CATSRVAVQGRRNSPLHF. The CDR3, as DNA: TGTGCCACCAGCAGAGTTGCTGTACAGGGGCGTAGGAATTCACCCCTCCACTTT.

The chain is built from TRBV29-1 and TRBJ1-1; D is unclear. The CDR3 is made up of 11 amino acids. V lost 6 bases and J 4 bases, leaving 9 bases between the germline ends. The germline CDR1 and CDR2 sequences are SQVTM and ANQGSEA. The DNA of the CDR3 is TGCAGCGTAGACCCAGGCACTGAAGCTTTCTTT. Translating gives CSVDPGTEAFF.

As concerns this clone: Other DNA sequences in the sample encode the same CDR3. This rearrangement joins TRBV4-1 to TRBJ2-5, with D tentatively TRBD1 (6 bases). The germline V gene encodes CDR1 MGHRA and CDR2 YSYEKL. Trimming stripped 0 bases from V and 3 bases from J, with 8 bases between. This CDR3 region has 14 residues. The CDR3 DNA reads as TGCGCCAGCAGCCAAGAGAGACAGGAAGAGACCCAGTACTTC. Translated: CASSQERQEETQYF.

The V and J genes are TRBV10-2 and TRBJ2-7, with 7 bases that match TRBD1. CDR1 is WSHSY, CDR2 SAAADI, per germline. The V and J ends lost 2 bases and 6 bases, in that order; junction bases with no gene match: 10. The CDR3 contains 15 residues. CDR3 in amino acids: CASSEKEQGMGEQYF. In nucleotides, the CDR3 is TGCGCCAGCAGTGAGAAGGAACAGGGGATGGGCGAGCAGTACTTC.

This clone showed up just a few times. This chain joins TRBV5-1 and TRBJ2-1; TRBD2 matches 9 bases. The CDR3 length is 17 residues. Losses at the gene ends were 6 bases for V and 1 base for J; bases not matched to a gene: 11. Germline V CDR1 and CDR2: SGHRS, YFSETQ. CDR3 coding DNA: TGCGCCAGCAACTGGAATAGCGGGAGTCTGTCCTACAATGAGCAGTTCTTC. Translated, it gives CASNWNSGSLSYNEQFF. Full variable domain (outside the CDR3, taken from reference TRBV5-1 and TRBJ2-1): KAGVTQTPRYLIKTRGQQVTLSCSPISGHRSVSWYQQTPGQGLQFLFEYFSETQRNKGNFPGRFSGRQFSNSRSEMNVSTLELGDSALYLCASNWNSGSLSYNEQFFGPGTRLTVL.

This clone was observed a single time. The chain couples TRBV28 to TRBJ1-5; tentative D call: TRBD1 (5 bases). The CDR3 has 13 amino acids. Germline assignment: CDR1 MDHEN and CDR2 SYDVKM. The ends were cut back, 6 bases at V and 4 bases at J, with 10 bases in the middle. In DNA, the CDR3 is TGTGCCAGCAGATCTGACAGTAATCAGCCCCAGCATTTT. Its translation is CASRSDSNQPQHF.